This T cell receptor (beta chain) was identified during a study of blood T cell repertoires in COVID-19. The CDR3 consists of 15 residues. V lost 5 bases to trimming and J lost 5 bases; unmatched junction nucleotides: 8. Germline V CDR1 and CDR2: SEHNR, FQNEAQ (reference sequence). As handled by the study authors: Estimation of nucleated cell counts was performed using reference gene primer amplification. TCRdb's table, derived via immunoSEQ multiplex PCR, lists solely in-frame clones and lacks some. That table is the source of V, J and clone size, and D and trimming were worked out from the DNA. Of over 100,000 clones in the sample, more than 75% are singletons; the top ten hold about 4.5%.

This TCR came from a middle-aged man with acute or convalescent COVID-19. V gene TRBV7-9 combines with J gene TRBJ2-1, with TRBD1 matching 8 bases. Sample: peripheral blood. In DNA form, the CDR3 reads TGTGCCAGCAGCCCCACCGGACAGGGTCACAATGAGCAGTTCTTC. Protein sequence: CASSPTGQGHNEQFF.